These 30 T cell receptor beta chains originate from one sample sequenced in a study of cytomegalovirus exposure and HLA in healthy donors. The PCR ran on 60 Vbeta and 13 Jbeta primers. Profiled with immunoSEQ multiplex PCR; TCRdb holds only in-frame clones, not every one. The table has 150,000 to 200,000 clones, roughly 80% seen once. Sequencing was carried out using PBMCs. Every receptor here comes from a woman aged 25 to 39 in good health and CMV-seronegative.

The CDR3 DNA is TGCGCCAGCCGAACCACTAGCGCAGATACGCAGTATTTT. Translation: CASRTTSADTQYF. The V and J genes are TRBV5-1 and TRBJ2-3; TRBD2 agrees at 7 bases. Trimming took 7 bases from V and 4 from J; bases not matched to a gene: 6. Looked up from germline, CDR1 is SGHRS and CDR2 is YFSETQ. This CDR3 spans 13 amino acids.

This sequence joins TRBV30 and TRBJ1-5; TRBD1 aligns across 7 bases. The CDR3 covers 12 residues. V shed 5 bases and J 7 bases; nucleotides not matched to a gene: 5. The germline CDR1 and CDR2 sequences are GTSNPN and SVGIG (reference sequence). The chain's CDR3 is CAWDRAGQPQHF. The CDR3, as DNA: TGTGCCTGGGACAGGGCGGGACAGCCCCAGCATTTT.

The chain has TRBV2 and TRBJ1-1; 7 positions agree with TRBD1. CDR1 SNHLY and CDR2 FYNNEI come from the germline V gene. The CDR3 sequence is 15 residues long. V dropped 6 bases and J dropped 0; count of bases not matched to a gene: 7. DNA of the CDR3: TGTGCCAGCAGCCGCAGACAGGGCGTGAACACTGAAGCTTTCTTT. Protein sequence: CASSRRQGVNTEAFF. The whole variable domain, filled in from reference TRBV2 and TRBJ1-1, reads EPEVTQTPSHQVTQMGQEVILRCVPISNHLYFYWYRQILGQKVEFLVSFYNNEISEKSEIFDDQFSVERPDGSNFTLKIRSTKLEDSAMYFCASSRRQGVNTEAFFGQGTRLTVV.

DNA of the CDR3: TGTGCCAGCAGCTTAAACAGGAATGGCTTTACAGATACGCAGTATTTT. Translating it yields CASSLNRNGFTDTQYF. This chain uses TRBV5-5 with TRBJ2-3; D might be TRBD1 (5 bases). CDR1 is SGHKS, CDR2 YYEKEE, per germline (reference sequence). The CDR3 extends over 16 amino acids. Deletions cut 2 bases from V and 3 bases from J, with 16 bases between.

The V call is TRBV20-1, the J call TRBJ1-2; D is undetermined. In germline, CDR1 is DFQATT, CDR2 SNEGSKA (reference sequence). Trimming pared 4 bases from V and 7 bases from J, leaving 10 bases between. The CDR3 is made up of 11 amino acids. In DNA form, the CDR3 reads TGCAGTGCTACCAGGTCTGGTGGCTACACCTTC. As protein: CSATRSGGYTF.

The J gene is TRBJ2-7, the V gene TRBV5-4; possible D gene TRBD2, 5 bases. The CDR3 loop spans 15 amino acids. Germline V gene sequence: CDR1 SGHNT, CDR2 YYREEE (reference sequence). V was clipped by 2 bases and J by 1 base, with 13 bases between them. DNA for the CDR3: TGTGCCAGCAGCTTTCGTCTGTCGGGATCCTACGAGCAGTACTTC. This gives the protein CASSFRLSGSYEQYF.

The rearrangement joins TRBV28 to TRBJ2-1, with 7 bases lining up with TRBD2. The length of the CDR3 is 17 residues. The J segment lost 8 bases and the V segment lost 1 base, leaving 14 bases of the junction unmatched. From germline, CDR1 is MDHEN and CDR2 SYDVKM. CDR3 loop: CASSLYHSLAESYEQFF. The DNA for the CDR3 is TGTGCCAGCAGTTTATACCATAGCCTAGCGGAAAGTTATGAGCAGTTCTTC. Complete variable domain (other parts from reference TRBV28 and TRBJ2-1): DVKVTQSSRYLVKRTGEKVFLECVQDMDHENMFWYRQDPGLGLRLIYFSYDVKMKEKGDIPEGYSVSREKKERFSLILESASTNQTSMYLCASSLYHSLAESYEQFFGPGTRLTVL.

The chain links TRBV7-2 to TRBJ2-2; 14 bases agree with TRBD2. The CDR3 consists of 17 residues. V lost 5 bases, J lost 1 base, and 3 bases stayed unmatched. Germline CDR1 is SGHTA and CDR2 is FQGNSA. CDR3 sequence reads: CASSATSGGENTGELFF. The DNA of the CDR3 is TGTGCCAGCAGCGCGACTAGCGGGGGGGAGAACACCGGGGAGCTGTTTTTT.

The chain links TRBV2 to TRBJ2-7; the D gene is possibly TRBD1 (6 bases). The CDR3 spans 12 residues. V was cut by 6 bases and J by 2 bases, with 8 bases left in between. CDR1 and CDR2 (germline): SNHLY, FYNNEI. CDR3 sequence reads: CASRRQAYEQYF. CDR3 DNA: TGTGCCAGCAGAAGACAGGCCTACGAGCAGTACTTC.

This clone was detected once. The chain links TRBV5-4 to TRBJ1-2; 12 bases map to TRBD1. CDR1 and CDR2 from the germline V gene are SGHNT and YYREEE (reference sequence). V trimming: 5 bases; J trimming: 6 bases; junction bases outside the gene matches: 8. The CDR3 spans 15 residues. CDR3: CASSYFGTGGDGYTF. The CDR3 DNA is TGTGCCAGCAGTTATTTCGGGACAGGGGGCGATGGCTACACCTTC.

V gene TRBV28 combines with J gene TRBJ2-6, with a tentative D call TRBD2 (5 bases). The CDR3 sequence is 14 residues long. Between the trimmed V and J ends, which lost 10 bases and 3 bases, there was a span of 13 bases. Per germline, CDR1 MDHEN and CDR2 SYDVKM. The CDR3 DNA follows: TGTGCCACAAACGGGGTACTTGGGGCCAACGTCCTGACTTTC. This gives the protein CATNGVLGANVLTF.

This clone was seen only a few times. This chain connects TRBV6-4 to TRBJ2-2; D is perhaps TRBD2 (5 bases). The CDR3 has 16 amino acids. In germline, CDR1 is MRHNA, CDR2 SNTAGT. The ends were cut back, 5 bases at V and 0 bases at J, with 13 bases in the middle. The CDR3 loop reads CASSRAAATNTGELFF. As DNA, the CDR3 is TGTGCCAGCAGTCGGGCAGCGGCCACGAACACCGGGGAGCTGTTTTTT.

The chain couples TRBV28 to TRBJ2-1, with TRBD2 matching over 7 bases. CDR3 length equals 15 residues. With V trimmed by 6 bases and J by 4 bases, 9 bases remained unmatched. CDR1 MDHEN and CDR2 SYDVKM come from the germline V gene. CDR3 in amino acids: CASRTGEGVYNEQFF. Written as DNA, the CDR3 is TGTGCCAGCAGGACGGGGGAGGGAGTGTACAATGAGCAGTTCTTC. Together with reference TRBV28 and TRBJ2-1, the CDR3 gives the full variable domain: DVKVTQSSRYLVKRTGEKVFLECVQDMDHENMFWYRQDPGLGLRLIYFSYDVKMKEKGDIPEGYSVSREKKERFSLILESASTNQTSMYLCASRTGEGVYNEQFFGPGTRLTVL.

This rearrangement joins TRBV7-9 to TRBJ2-1, with 9 bases aligning to TRBD1. Trimming took 3 bases from V and 2 from J; bases not matched to a gene: 5. CDR1 and CDR2 from the germline V gene are SEHNR and FQNEAQ (reference sequence). There are 16 residues in the CDR3. The CDR3 nucleotides read TGTGCCAGCAGCTTCTTTCGGACAGGGGCCTACAATGAGCAGTTCTTC. Protein: CASSFFRTGAYNEQFF.

The chain joins TRBV11-3 to TRBJ2-3; 9 nucleotides line up with TRBD1. This CDR3 is built from 15 residues. Germline CDR1 and CDR2: SGHNT and YENEEA. Trimming at V came to 6 bases and at J to 1 base, leaving 5 bases not matched to a gene. The CDR3 is CASSSDRGGTDTQYF. DNA for the CDR3: TGTGCCAGCAGTTCGGACAGGGGAGGCACAGATACGCAGTATTTT.

About this clone itself: One end of the junction fails to match germline, which may point to a read error. The chain employs TRBV6-1 and TRBJ2-4, with TRBD1 identical over 7 bases. The germline V gene has CDR1 MNHNS and CDR2 SASEGT. This CDR3 has 13 amino acids. The DNA for the CDR3 is TGTGTCAGCGAGACAGGGTTTAAAAACATTCAGTACTTC. Encoded protein: CVSETGFKNIQYF.

The genes are TRBV6-1 and TRBJ1-5; 9 nucleotides match TRBD1. The CDR3 totals 15 residues. CDR1 is MNHNS, CDR2 SASEGT, per germline. The ends lost 6 bases at V and 2 bases at J; junction bases unmatched: 5. CDR3 bases: TGTGCCAGCAGCCCGGACAGGGGTCGCAATCAGCCCCAGCATTTT. Amino acid sequence: CASSPDRGRNQPQHF.

The genes are TRBV5-4 and TRBJ1-1; 8 bases align to TRBD1. Germline trimming cut 6 bases from V and 4 bases from J; bases unmatched to any gene: 8. CDR3 length: 14 residues. CDR1 SGHNT and CDR2 YYREEE come from the germline V gene (reference sequence). The CDR3 DNA sequence: TGTGCCAGCACGACCCCCGACAGGGGCACTGAAGCTTTCTTT. Translated: CASTTPDRGTEAFF.

The genes are TRBV6-5 and TRBJ2-2; TRBD2 aligns across 8 bases. With 1 base clipped from V and 9 bases from J, the junction kept 4 bases outside the gene matches. Germline-derived CDR1 and CDR2 are MNHEY and SVGAGI. This CDR3 has 14 residues. The CDR3 loop reads CASSYLSGGRELFF. The CDR3 DNA reads TGTGCCAGCAGTTACTTATCGGGGGGGAGGGAGCTGTTTTTT.

This chain joins TRBV19 and TRBJ1-2; no clear D. Germline V gives CDR1 LNHDA, CDR2 SQIVND (reference sequence). The CDR3 length is 12 residues. Trimming pared 7 bases from V and 2 bases from J, leaving 8 bases between. The CDR3 loop is CASKRGNYGYTF. The CDR3 coding sequence is TGTGCCAGTAAACGGGGAAACTATGGCTACACCTTC.

This chain connects TRBV6-6 to TRBJ1-5, with D tentatively TRBD1 (6 bases). Trimming left V 8 bases short and J 7 bases short, with 18 bases between. This CDR3 has 14 amino acids. Per the germline V gene, CDR1 is MNHNY and CDR2 is SVGAGI (reference sequence). This chain's CDR3 is CASGSTGLVQPQHF. The CDR3, as DNA: TGTGCCAGCGGCTCAACAGGGCTGGTACAGCCCCAGCATTTT.

This chain joins TRBV12-5 and TRBJ2-7; the match to TRBD2 covers 12 bases. CDR1 and CDR2 (germline): LGHNT, FRNRAP. This CDR3 contains 16 residues. The junction had 8 bases not matched to a gene; V was cut back by 6 bases and J by 2 bases. CDR3 sequence reads: CASGPGLAGPPYEQYF. The CDR3 DNA sequence: TGTGCTAGTGGACCCGGACTAGCGGGACCTCCCTACGAGCAGTACTTC.

This clone has a handful of counts. This chain uses TRBV6-6 with TRBJ1-4; 9 bases are a match to TRBD1. CDR3 length: 14 residues. With V trimmed by 5 bases and J by 10 bases, 8 bases remained unmatched. Germline V CDR1 and CDR2: MNHNY, SVGAGI (reference sequence). The CDR3 loop reads CASSGWDRARKLFF. CDR3 nucleotide sequence: TGTGCCAGCAGTGGCTGGGACAGGGCGCGAAAACTGTTTTTT.

V usage is TRBV7-3 and J usage is TRBJ2-7; 14 positions match TRBD2. The CDR3 is made up of 21 amino acids. Germline V gives CDR1 SGHTA, CDR2 FQGTGA. V was pared by 5 bases and J by 0 bases, with 18 bases of the junction left unmatched. CDR3 residues: CASSPHPLPRTSGGLSYEQYF. DNA for the CDR3: TGTGCCAGCAGCCCCCACCCTTTGCCTAGGACTAGCGGGGGGCTCTCCTACGAGCAGTACTTC.

The rearrangement links TRBV29-1 to TRBJ1-1; D is unclear. Deletions cut 3 bases from V and 1 base from J, with 9 bases between. Per germline, CDR1 SQVTM and CDR2 ANQGSEA. The CDR3 consists of 13 residues. CDR3 bases: TGCAGCGTTGATTCTCAGCGGAACACTGAAGCTTTCTTT. Protein sequence: CSVDSQRNTEAFF.

The V call is TRBV7-8, the J call TRBJ1-2; 7 bases agree with TRBD1. The CDR3 contains 14 residues. CDR1 SGHVS and CDR2 FQNEAQ come from the germline V gene. V dropped 3 bases and J dropped 10; count of bases not matched to a gene: 11. This CDR3 reads CASSFSTDRVDYTF. CDR3 in DNA: TGTGCCAGCAGCTTCTCCACCGACAGGGTAGACTACACCTTC.

The V gene is TRBV2, the J gene TRBJ2-7; 13 bases match TRBD2. The CDR3 is made up of 15 amino acids. V was clipped by 7 bases and J by 3 bases; unmatched bases: 6. The germline V gene has CDR1 SNHLY and CDR2 FYNNEI. DNA of the CDR3: TGTGCCAGCATTGGGACTAGCGGGACAAGCTACGAGCAGTACTTC. Translated, it gives CASIGTSGTSYEQYF.

The chain has TRBV5-1 and TRBJ1-1, with D maybe TRBD1 (5 bases). The germline CDR1 and CDR2 sequences are SGHRS and YFSETQ. This CDR3 is built from 16 residues. The ends were cut back, 0 bases at V and 5 bases at J, with 17 bases in the middle. The CDR3 loop is CASSLALGGVGTEAFF. In DNA, the CDR3 is TGCGCCAGCAGCTTGGCCTTGGGGGGGGTAGGGACTGAAGCTTTCTTT.

V usage is TRBV29-1 and J usage is TRBJ1-1, with a tentative D call TRBD1 (5 bases). This CDR3 has 13 amino acids. V was trimmed by 4 bases and J by 2 bases, leaving 11 bases between them. Germline-derived CDR1 and CDR2 are SQVTM and ANQGSEA. The CDR3 DNA sequence: TGCAGCGTTGCCCTACAGGCAAACACTGAAGCTTTCTTT. Translating gives CSVALQANTEAFF.

The chain employs TRBV30 and TRBJ1-5; D is uncertain. Looked up from germline, CDR1 is GTSNPN and CDR2 is SVGIG (reference sequence). V dropped 2 bases and J dropped 2 bases, with 7 bases sitting between them. The CDR3 extends over 13 amino acids. CDR3 DNA: TGTGCCTGGAGTCGCCAGGGCAATCAGCCCCAGCATTTT. This codes for CAWSRQGNQPQHF. Full variable domain (rest looked up from reference TRBV30 and TRBJ1-5): SQTIHQWPATLVQPVGSPLSLECTVEGTSNPNLYWYRQAAGRGLQLLFYSVGIGQISSEVPQNLSASRPQDRQFILSSKKLLLSDSGFYLCAWSRQGNQPQHFGDGTRLSIL.